This TCR beta chain was identified in a study of relationships among human T cell subsets. Naive plus transitional T cells were isolated with anti-CD45RA microbeads from pooled CD4+ and CD8+ T cells. Magnetic beads coated with subset-specific antibodies isolated the T cell subsets. V lost 5 bases to trimming and J lost 4 bases, with 8 bases between them. This CDR3 region has 11 residues. In germline, CDR1 is DFQATT, CDR2 SNEGSKA (reference sequence). TCR alpha and beta CDR3s were amplified from mRNA by semiquantitative ARM-PCR. In ARM-PCR, communal superprimers followed tagged nested gene-specific primers for exponential amplification. TCRdb re-called the multiplex PCR reads with MiXCR, one entry per CDR3 protein. The table lists about 7,300 distinct CDR3 sequences, 70% of them singletons.

V and J are TRBV20-1 and TRBJ1-1, with D possibly TRBD1 on 5 matching bases. This TCR came from a man in his forties in good health. The sample was naive and transitional (CD45RA+) T cells sorted from blood. The CDR3 sequence is CSAPDSTEAFF. The CDR3 nucleotides read TGCAGTGCTCCCGACAGCACTGAAGCTTTCTTT.